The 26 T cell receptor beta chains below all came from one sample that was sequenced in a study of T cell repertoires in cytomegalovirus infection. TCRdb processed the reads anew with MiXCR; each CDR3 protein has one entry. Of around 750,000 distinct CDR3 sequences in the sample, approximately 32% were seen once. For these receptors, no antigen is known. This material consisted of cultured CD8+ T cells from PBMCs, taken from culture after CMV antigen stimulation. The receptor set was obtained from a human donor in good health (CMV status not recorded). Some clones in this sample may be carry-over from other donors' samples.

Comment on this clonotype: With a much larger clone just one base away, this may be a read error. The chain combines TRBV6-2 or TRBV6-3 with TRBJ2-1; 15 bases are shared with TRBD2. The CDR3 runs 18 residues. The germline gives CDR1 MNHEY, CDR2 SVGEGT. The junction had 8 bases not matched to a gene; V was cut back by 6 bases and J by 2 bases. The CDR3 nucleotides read TGTGCCAGCAGAGTGGGACTAGCGGGGGGCCTCACCTACAATGAGCAGTTCTTC. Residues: CASRVGLAGGLTYNEQFF.

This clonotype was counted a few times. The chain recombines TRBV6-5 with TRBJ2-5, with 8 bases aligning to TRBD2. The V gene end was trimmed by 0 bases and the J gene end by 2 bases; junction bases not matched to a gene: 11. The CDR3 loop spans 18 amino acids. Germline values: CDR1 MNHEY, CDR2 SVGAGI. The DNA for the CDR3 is TGTGCCAGCAGTTACTCGATAGGAGCGGGGGCCCCTCAAGAGACCCAGTACTTC. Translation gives CASSYSIGAGAPQETQYF.

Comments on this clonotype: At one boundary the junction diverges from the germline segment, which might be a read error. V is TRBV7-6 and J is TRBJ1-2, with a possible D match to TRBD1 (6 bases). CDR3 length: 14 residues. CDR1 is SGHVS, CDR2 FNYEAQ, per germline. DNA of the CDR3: TGTGCCAGCAGTCCCGGGGGCGGATCCTATGGCTACGCCTTC. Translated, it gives CASSPGGGSYGYAF.

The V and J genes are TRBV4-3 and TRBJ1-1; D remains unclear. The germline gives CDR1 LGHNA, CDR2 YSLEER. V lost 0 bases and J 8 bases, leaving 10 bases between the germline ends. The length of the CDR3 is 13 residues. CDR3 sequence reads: CASSQESVGEAFF. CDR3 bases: TGCGCCAGCAGCCAAGAGAGCGTGGGAGAAGCTTTCTTT.

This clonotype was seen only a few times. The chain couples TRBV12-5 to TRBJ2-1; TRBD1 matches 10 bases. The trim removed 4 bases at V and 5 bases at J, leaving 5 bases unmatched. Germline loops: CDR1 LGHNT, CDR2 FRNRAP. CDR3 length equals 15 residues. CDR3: CASGSRTGGNNEQFF. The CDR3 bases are TGTGCTAGTGGTTCAAGGACAGGGGGGAACAATGAGCAGTTCTTC.

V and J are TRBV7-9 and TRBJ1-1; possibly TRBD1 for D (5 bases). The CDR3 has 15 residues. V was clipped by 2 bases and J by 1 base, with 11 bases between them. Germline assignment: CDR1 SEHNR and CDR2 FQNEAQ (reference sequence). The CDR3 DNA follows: TGTGCCAGCAGCTTAATAGGAGACAGGAACACTGAAGCTTTCTTT. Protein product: CASSLIGDRNTEAFF.

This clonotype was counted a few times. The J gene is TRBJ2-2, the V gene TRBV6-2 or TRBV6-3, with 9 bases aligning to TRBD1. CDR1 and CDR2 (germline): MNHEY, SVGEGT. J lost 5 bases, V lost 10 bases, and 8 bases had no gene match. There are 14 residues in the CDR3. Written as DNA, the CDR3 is TGTGCCACGGGAGGACAGGGGACGACCGGGGAGCTGTTTTTT. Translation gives CATGGQGTTGELFF.

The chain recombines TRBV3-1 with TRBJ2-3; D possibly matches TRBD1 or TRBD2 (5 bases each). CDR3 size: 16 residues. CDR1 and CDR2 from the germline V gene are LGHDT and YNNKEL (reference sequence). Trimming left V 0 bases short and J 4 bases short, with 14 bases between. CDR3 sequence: CASSQEGTLSPDTQYF. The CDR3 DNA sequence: TGTGCCAGCAGCCAAGAAGGGACCCTGAGCCCAGATACGCAGTATTTT.

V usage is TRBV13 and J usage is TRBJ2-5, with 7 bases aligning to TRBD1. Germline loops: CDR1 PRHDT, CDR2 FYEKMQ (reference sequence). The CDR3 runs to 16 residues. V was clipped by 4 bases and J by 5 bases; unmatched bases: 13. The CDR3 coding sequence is TGTGCCAGCAGCTCCGCGAGAACAGGGGACCCGGAGACCCAGTACTTC. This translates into CASSSARTGDPETQYF.

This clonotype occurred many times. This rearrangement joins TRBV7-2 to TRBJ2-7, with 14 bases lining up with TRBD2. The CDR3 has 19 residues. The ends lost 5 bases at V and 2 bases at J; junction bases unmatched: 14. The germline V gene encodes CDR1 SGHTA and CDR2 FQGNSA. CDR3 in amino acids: CASSLPGTSGGPATYEQYF. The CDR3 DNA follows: TGTGCCAGCAGCCTCCCCGGGACTAGCGGGGGACCTGCAACCTACGAGCAGTACTTC.

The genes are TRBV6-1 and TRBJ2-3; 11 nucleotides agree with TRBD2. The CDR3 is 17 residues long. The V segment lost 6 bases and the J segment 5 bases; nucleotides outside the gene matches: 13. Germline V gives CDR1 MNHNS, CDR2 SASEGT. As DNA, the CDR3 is TGTGCCAGCAGCCTACGAACTAGCGGGGGCCCCAGAGATACGCAGTATTTT. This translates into CASSLRTSGGPRDTQYF.

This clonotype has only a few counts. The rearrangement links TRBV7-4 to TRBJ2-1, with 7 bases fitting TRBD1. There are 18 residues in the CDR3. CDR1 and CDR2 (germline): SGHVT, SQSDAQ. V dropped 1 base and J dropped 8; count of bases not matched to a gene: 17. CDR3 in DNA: TGTGCCAGCAGCTTAGGGTCAAGTCTGAGACAGGGCTTAGATGAGCAGTTCTTC. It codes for CASSLGSSLRQGLDEQFF. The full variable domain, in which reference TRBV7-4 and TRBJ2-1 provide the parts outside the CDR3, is GAGVSQSPRYKVAKRGRDVALRCDSISGHVTLYWYRQTLGQGSEVLTYSQSDAQRDKSGRPSGRFSAERPERSVSTLKIQRTEQGDSAVYLCASSLGSSLRQGLDEQFFGPGTRLTVL.

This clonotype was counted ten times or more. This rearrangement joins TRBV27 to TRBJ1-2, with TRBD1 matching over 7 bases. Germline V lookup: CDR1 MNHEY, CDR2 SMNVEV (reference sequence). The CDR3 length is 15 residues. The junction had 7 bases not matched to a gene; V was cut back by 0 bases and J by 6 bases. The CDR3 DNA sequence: TGTGCCAGCAGTTTATCACTCCAGGGGGTTCATGGCTACACCTTC. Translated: CASSLSLQGVHGYTF.

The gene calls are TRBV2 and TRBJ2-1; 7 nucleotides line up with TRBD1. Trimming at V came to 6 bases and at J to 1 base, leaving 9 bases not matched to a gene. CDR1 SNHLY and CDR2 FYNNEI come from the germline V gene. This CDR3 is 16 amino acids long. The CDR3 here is CASSDSGTESYNEQFF. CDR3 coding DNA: TGTGCCAGCAGCGACTCCGGGACAGAATCCTACAATGAGCAGTTCTTC.

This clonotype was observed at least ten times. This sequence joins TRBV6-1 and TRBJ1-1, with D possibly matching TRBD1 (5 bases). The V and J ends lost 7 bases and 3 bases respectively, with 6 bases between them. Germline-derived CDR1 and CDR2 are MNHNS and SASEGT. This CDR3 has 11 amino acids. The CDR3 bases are TGTGCCAGCATAGGGGACACTGAAGCTTTCTTT. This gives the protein CASIGDTEAFF.

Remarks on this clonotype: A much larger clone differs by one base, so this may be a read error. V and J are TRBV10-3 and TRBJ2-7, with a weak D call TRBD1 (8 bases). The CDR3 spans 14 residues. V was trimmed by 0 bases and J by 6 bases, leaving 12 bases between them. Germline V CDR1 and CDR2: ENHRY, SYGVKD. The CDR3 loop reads CAISESDREGEQYF. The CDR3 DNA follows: TGTGCCATCAGTGAGTCGGACAGGGAGGGCGAGCAGTACTTC.

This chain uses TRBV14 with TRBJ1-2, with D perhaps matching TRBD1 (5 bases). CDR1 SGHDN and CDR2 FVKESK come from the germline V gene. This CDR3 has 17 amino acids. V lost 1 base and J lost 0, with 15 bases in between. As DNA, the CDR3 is TGTGCCAGCAGCCAAGTGGCAGGGTCCCCCACTAACTATGGCTACACCTTC. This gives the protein CASSQVAGSPTNYGYTF.

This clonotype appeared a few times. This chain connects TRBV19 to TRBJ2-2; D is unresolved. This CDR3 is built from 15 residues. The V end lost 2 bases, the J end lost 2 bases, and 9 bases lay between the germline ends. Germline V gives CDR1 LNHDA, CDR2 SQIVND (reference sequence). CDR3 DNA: TGTGCCAGTAGTATAAGGAGAGAAAACACCGGGGAGCTGTTTTTT. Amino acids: CASSIRRENTGELFF.

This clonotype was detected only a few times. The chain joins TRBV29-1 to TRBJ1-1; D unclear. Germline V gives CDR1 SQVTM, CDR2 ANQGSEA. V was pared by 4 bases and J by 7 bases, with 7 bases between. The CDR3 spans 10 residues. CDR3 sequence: CSVVHLEAFF. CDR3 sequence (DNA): TGCAGCGTTGTGCACCTTGAAGCTTTCTTT.

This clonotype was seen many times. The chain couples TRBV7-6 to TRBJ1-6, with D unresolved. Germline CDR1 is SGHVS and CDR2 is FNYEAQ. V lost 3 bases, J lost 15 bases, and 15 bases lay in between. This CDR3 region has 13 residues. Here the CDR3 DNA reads TGTGCCAGCAGCTTCTCATTAGGGAAACGCCTCCACTTT. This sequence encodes CASSFSLGKRLHF. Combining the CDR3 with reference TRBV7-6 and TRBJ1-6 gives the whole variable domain GAGVSQSPRYKVTKRGQDVALRCDPISGHVSLYWYRQALGQGPEFLTYFNYEAQQDKSGLPNDRFSAERPEGSISTLTIQRTEQRDSAMYRCASSFSLGKRLHFGNGTRLTVT.

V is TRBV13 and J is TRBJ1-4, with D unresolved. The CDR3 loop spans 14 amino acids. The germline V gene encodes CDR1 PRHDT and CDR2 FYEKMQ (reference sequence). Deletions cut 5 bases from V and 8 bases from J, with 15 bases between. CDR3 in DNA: TGTGCCAGCAGCCCAAACGGACTTAGGGAAAAACTGTTTTTT. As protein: CASSPNGLREKLFF.

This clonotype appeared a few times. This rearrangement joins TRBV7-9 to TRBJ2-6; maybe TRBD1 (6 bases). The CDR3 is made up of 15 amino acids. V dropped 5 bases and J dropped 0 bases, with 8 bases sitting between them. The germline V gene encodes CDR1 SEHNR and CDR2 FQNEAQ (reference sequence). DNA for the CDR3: TGTGCCAGCAGCGGACAGCCCTCTGGGGCCAACGTCCTGACTTTC. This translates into CASSGQPSGANVLTF.

The CDR3 protein is CASSYKGLGEPQHF. The CDR3 coding sequence is TGTGCCAGCAGTTACAAGGGGCTCGGGGAGCCCCAGCATTTT. V and J are TRBV6-1 and TRBJ1-5; perhaps TRBD1 as D (5 bases). Germline V lookup: CDR1 MNHNS, CDR2 SASEGT. This CDR3 is 14 amino acids long. V shed 5 bases and J shed 8 bases, with 16 bases lying between them.

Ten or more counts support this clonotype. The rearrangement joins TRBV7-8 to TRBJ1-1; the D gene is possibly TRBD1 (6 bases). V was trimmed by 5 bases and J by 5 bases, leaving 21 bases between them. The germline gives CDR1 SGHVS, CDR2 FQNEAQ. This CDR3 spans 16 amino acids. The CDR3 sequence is CASSLRGGRRETEAFF. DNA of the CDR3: TGTGCCAGCAGCCTGAGGGGGGGGCGCCGAGAGACTGAAGCTTTCTTT.

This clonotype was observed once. Here the CDR3 reads CASSLWPAGPGELFF. The CDR3 DNA reads TGTGCCAGCAGCTTGTGGCCAGCAGGGCCCGGGGAGCTGTTTTTT. The chain is built from TRBV5-6 and TRBJ2-2, with TRBD1 as a possible D gene (5 bases). Trimming took 1 base from V and 6 from J, leaving 13 bases between them. There are 15 residues in the CDR3. The germline gives CDR1 SGHDT, CDR2 YYEEEE.

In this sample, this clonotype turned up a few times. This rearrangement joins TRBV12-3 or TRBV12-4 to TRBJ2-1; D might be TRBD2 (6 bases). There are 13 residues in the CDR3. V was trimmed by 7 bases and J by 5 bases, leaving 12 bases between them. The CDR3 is CASILWGDNEQFF. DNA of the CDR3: TGTGCCAGCATCCTTTGGGGGGACAATGAGCAGTTCTTC.